A single sample gave rise to the 10 T cell receptor beta chains below, sequenced in a study of blood T cell repertoires in COVID-19. The method was immunoSEQ multiplex PCR; TCRdb's version includes in-frame clones alone and lacks a portion of them. The sample has 110,000 to 150,000 clones; around 82% are singletons. Specimen: peripheral blood. The source of these receptors is a woman aged 50 to 60 with acute or convalescent COVID-19.

The chain joins TRBV3-1 (or the pseudogene TRBV3-2) to TRBJ2-4, with a weak D call TRBD2 (6 bases). CDR1 and CDR2 from the germline V gene are LGHDT and YNNKEL (reference sequence). This CDR3 has 15 residues. V was clipped by 2 bases and J by 4 bases, with 12 bases between them. The CDR3 DNA sequence: TGTGCCAGCAGCCAACGGGGCGGGGTTAAAAACATTCAGTACTTC. It yields the protein CASSQRGGVKNIQYF.

CDR3 protein: CVRSLPSLGGRETQYF. DNA for the CDR3: TGTGTCAGAAGCTTACCCTCTCTAGGCGGGAGGGAGACCCAGTACTTC. The genes are TRBV7-5 and TRBJ2-5; the D segment call TRBD2 is taken from the table without a DNA check. TRBV7-5 is recorded as a pseudogene. The CDR3 consists of 16 residues.

The chain joins TRBV7-8 to TRBJ2-5, with a tentative D call TRBD2 (7 bases). Per the germline V gene, CDR1 is SGHVS and CDR2 is FQNEAQ. The V and J ends lost 10 bases and 5 bases respectively, with 20 bases between them. CDR3 length: 14 residues. The CDR3 loop reads CATQLSGGGETQYF. The DNA for the CDR3 is TGTGCCACCCAACTTTCGGGGGGCGGTGAGACCCAGTACTTC.

V and J are TRBV6-2 or TRBV6-3 and TRBJ2-2; TRBD1 matches 9 bases. The V gene end was trimmed by 6 bases and the J gene end by 6 bases; junction bases not matched to a gene: 8. From germline, CDR1 is MNHEY and CDR2 SVGEGT. The CDR3 is 15 amino acids. In DNA form, the CDR3 reads TGTGCCAGCAGCTCGGGACAGGGTAACCCCGGGGAGCTGTTTTTT. As protein: CASSSGQGNPGELFF.

This chain links TRBV19 with TRBJ1-1; 8 nucleotides line up with TRBD1. Germline CDR1 is LNHDA and CDR2 is SQIVND (reference sequence). The CDR3 loop spans 19 amino acids. V shed 2 bases, J shed 0 bases, and the junction held 14 bases outside the gene matches. The CDR3 loop is CASSIRRSQGALMNTEAFF. In DNA, the CDR3 is TGTGCCAGTAGTATAAGAAGGAGTCAGGGGGCGCTCATGAACACTGAAGCTTTCTTT.

By share of the sample, this clone is medium-sized. This chain connects TRBV27 to TRBJ1-6; tentatively, D is TRBD1 (5 bases). The CDR3 sequence is 14 residues long. The ends were cut back, 4 bases at V and 13 bases at J, with 17 bases in the middle. The germline gives CDR1 MNHEY, CDR2 SMNVEV (reference sequence). The CDR3 sequence is CASSYTHTRGPLHF. The CDR3 nucleotides read TGTGCCAGCAGTTACACGCACACTCGGGGGCCCCTCCACTTT.

This chain links TRBV5-6 with TRBJ2-7; 8 bases agree with TRBD2. Germline lookup yields CDR1 SGHDT and CDR2 YYEEEE. V trimming: 2 bases; J trimming: 2 bases; junction bases outside the gene matches: 9. The CDR3 contains 16 residues. The CDR3 here is CASSFGPGGDTYEQYF. The DNA of the CDR3 is TGTGCCAGCAGCTTCGGCCCCGGGGGGGACACCTACGAGCAGTACTTC.

This clone was seen just once. The J gene is TRBJ1-6, the V gene TRBV28, with 7 bases fitting TRBD1. CDR1 and CDR2 from the germline V gene are MDHEN and SYDVKM. Trimming removed 2 bases from V and 10 bases from J; junction bases left unmatched: 8. The CDR3 is 15 amino acids. CDR3 region: CASSLPTGEYSPLHF. In DNA, the CDR3 is TGTGCCAGCAGTTTACCAACAGGGGAATACTCACCCCTCCACTTT.

This clone was found a few times. The chain combines TRBV7-9 with TRBJ2-3, with TRBD1 as a possible D gene (5 bases). The CDR3 is 15 residues long. The V end was cut by 6 bases, the J end by 1 base, with 14 bases between. CDR1 is SEHNR and CDR2 is FQNEAQ in the germline V gene (reference sequence). The CDR3, as DNA: TGTGCCAGCAGAGGGGTGGGTATTGGCACAGATACGCAGTATTTT. This codes for CASRGVGIGTDTQYF. The full variable domain, completed using reference TRBV7-9 and TRBJ2-3, is DTGVSQNPRHKITKRGQNVTFRCDPISEHNRLYWYRQTLGQGPEFLTYFQNEAQLEKSRLLSDRFSAERPKGSFSTLEIQRTEQGDSAMYLCASRGVGIGTDTQYFGPGTRLTVL.

The V and J genes are TRBV3-1 (or the pseudogene TRBV3-2) and TRBJ1-2; no definite D call. The ends were cut back, 5 bases at V and 7 bases at J, with 11 bases in the middle. Germline lookup yields CDR1 LGHDT and CDR2 YNNKEL (reference sequence). This CDR3 is 12 amino acids long. CDR3 protein: CASSILGSGYTF. The CDR3, as DNA: TGTGCCAGCAGCATACTAGGAAGTGGCTACACCTTC.